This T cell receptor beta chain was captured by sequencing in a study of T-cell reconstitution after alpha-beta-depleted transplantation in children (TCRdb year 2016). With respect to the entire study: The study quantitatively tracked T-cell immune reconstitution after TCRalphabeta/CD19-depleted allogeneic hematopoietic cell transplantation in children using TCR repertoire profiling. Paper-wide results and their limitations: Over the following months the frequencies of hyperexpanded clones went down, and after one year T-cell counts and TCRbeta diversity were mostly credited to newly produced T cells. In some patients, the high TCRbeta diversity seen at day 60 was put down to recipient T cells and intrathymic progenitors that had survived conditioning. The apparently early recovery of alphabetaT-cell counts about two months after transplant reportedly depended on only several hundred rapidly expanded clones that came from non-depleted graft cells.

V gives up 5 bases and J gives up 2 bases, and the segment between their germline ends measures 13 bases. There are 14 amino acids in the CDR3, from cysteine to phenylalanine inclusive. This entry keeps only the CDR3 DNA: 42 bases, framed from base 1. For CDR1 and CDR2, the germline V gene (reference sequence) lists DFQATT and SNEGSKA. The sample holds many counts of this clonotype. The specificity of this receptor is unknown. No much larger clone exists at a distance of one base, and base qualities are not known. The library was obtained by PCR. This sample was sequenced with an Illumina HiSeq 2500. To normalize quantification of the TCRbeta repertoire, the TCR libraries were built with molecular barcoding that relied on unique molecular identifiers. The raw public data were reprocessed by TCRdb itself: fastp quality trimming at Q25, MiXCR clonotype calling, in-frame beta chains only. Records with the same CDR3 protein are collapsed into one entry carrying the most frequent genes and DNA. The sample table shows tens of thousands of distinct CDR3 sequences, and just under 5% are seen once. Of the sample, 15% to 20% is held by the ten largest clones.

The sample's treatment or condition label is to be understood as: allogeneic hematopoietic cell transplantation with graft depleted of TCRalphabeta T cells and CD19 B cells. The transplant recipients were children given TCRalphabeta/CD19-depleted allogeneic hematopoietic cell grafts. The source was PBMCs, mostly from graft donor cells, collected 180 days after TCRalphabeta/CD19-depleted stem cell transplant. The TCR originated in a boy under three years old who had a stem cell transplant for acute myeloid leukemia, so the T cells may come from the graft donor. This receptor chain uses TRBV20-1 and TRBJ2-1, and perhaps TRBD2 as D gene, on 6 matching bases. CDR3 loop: CSAQSSVAYNEQFF. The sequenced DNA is TGCAGTGCTCAATCTAGCGTAGCCTACAATGAGCAGTTCTTC.